The rows below give T cell receptor beta chains drawn from one sample of a study of post-analysis software for immune sequencing data. TCRdb reprocessed the PCR reads via MiXCR and lists one record per CDR3 protein. The table records a few hundred thousand distinct CDR3 sequences, roughly 38% of them present only once. Sequenced sample: blood. The receptors were gathered from a girl aged 10 to 17 with multiple sclerosis. Each CDR3 is given with its conserved first and last residue. The D gene is left open where the match is weak. Size is stated for part of the rows, as once, few or many counts, or as a class when the clone is expanded.

V gene,J gene,D gene,clone size,CDR3 protein,CDR3 DNA
TRBV13,TRBJ2-3,NA,few,CASSLGLRNTQNTQYF,TGTGCCAGCAGCTTAGGCCTCAGGAACACACAGAATACGCAGTATTTT
TRBV5-1,TRBJ2-7,NA,NA,CASSLEVGSRNEQYF,TGCGCCAGCAGCTTGGAGGTAGGGTCGAGGAACGAGCAGTACTTC
TRBV10-3,TRBJ2-7,TRBD2,NA,CAISEVSGGYEQYF,TGTGCCATCAGTGAGGTTAGCGGGGGATACGAGCAGTACTTC
TRBV27,TRBJ1-1,NA,many,CASSFGQNTEAFF,TGTGCCAGCAGTTTTGGTCAGAACACTGAAGCTTTCTTT
TRBV7-3,TRBJ2-7,TRBD1,NA,CASSLTGQGAFYEQYF,TGTGCCAGCAGCTTAACTGGGCAGGGGGCCTTCTACGAGCAGTACTTC
TRBV20-1,TRBJ2-5,NA,few,CSAGGGPYQETQYF,TGCAGTGCTGGAGGGGGTCCGTACCAAGAGACCCAGTACTTC
TRBV7-8,TRBJ1-2,TRBD1,NA,CASSLGQGQGYYGYTF,TGTGCCAGCAGCTTAGGTCAAGGACAGGGTTACTATGGCTACACCTTC
TRBV12-3/TRBV12-4,TRBJ1-4,NA,NA,CASSSGVTNEKLFF,TGTGCCAGCAGTTCTGGGGTTACTAATGAAAAACTGTTTTTT
TRBV5-4,TRBJ1-5,TRBD1,few,CASSRQGDNQPQHF,TGTGCCAGCAGCAGACAGGGTGACAATCAGCCCCAGCATTTT
TRBV10-3,TRBJ1-1,NA,few,CAISANTEAFF,TGTGCCATCTCGGCAAACACTGAAGCTTTCTTT
TRBV3-1,TRBJ2-3,NA,NA,CASSQTVTDTQYF,TGTGCCAGCAGCCAAACAGTCACAGATACGCAGTATTTT
TRBV5-1,TRBJ2-1,NA,few,CASSWGSGYNEQFF,TGCGCCAGCAGCTGGGGGTCGGGATACAATGAGCAGTTCTTC
TRBV27,TRBJ2-7,NA,once,CASSLQGTETYEQYF,TGTGCCAGCAGTTTACAGGGGACTGAGACCTACGAACAGTACTTC
TRBV7-9,TRBJ1-2,NA,many,CASSLAEDNYGYTF,TGTGCCAGCAGCTTAGCGGAGGATAACTATGGCTACACCTTC
TRBV20-1,TRBJ2-1,TRBD2,NA,CSARLTSGGADDGQFF,TGCAGTGCTAGGTTGACTAGCGGGGGGGCCGATGATGGGCAGTTCTTC
TRBV20-1,TRBJ2-1,TRBD2,NA,CSAPRTSGGLGQFF,TGCAGTGCCCCCCGGACTAGCGGGGGACTGGGGCAGTTCTTC
TRBV4-1,TRBJ1-4,NA,few,CASAYTNEKLFF,TGCGCCAGCGCCTATACGAATGAAAAACTGTTTTTT